What follows are 27 T cell receptor beta chains derived from one specimen sequenced in a study of identical twins. One entry per CDR3 protein results from TCRdb running MiXCR on the 5' RACE reads. The sample includes hundreds of thousands of distinct CDR3 sequences, 5.5% to 6.5% of them seen just once. The sample comprised naive T cells sorted from blood. The receptors here all came from a man aged 18-30 years in good health.

This clonotype has more than one count but fewer than ten. The chain recombines TRBV12-3 or TRBV12-4 with TRBJ2-3; the D gene is possibly TRBD2 (6 bases). V was cut by 1 base and J by 4 bases, with 12 bases left in between. The CDR3 sequence is 15 residues long. CDR3 nucleotides: TGTGCCAGCAGTTTAGAGGGAGGCGGAGCAGATACGCAGTATTTT. Its protein product is CASSLEGGGADTQYF.

This clonotype was seen ten or more times. This chain links TRBV10-3 with TRBJ2-3; the D call may be TRBD1 or TRBD2 (6 bases each). CDR1 and CDR2 (germline): ENHRY, SYGVKD. This CDR3 has 14 residues. Trimming cost V 4 bases and J 4 bases, with 12 bases left between them. CDR3 DNA: TGTGCCATCAGTGTCGGGGGCACCCCAGATACGCAGTATTTT. Translated: CAISVGGTPDTQYF.

This clonotype was seen more than once but under ten times. The chain couples TRBV5-1 to TRBJ2-2, with D possibly matching TRBD2 (6 bases). CDR3 length equals 17 residues. V was pared by 0 bases and J by 4 bases, with 16 bases between. Per germline, CDR1 SGHRS and CDR2 YFSETQ. CDR3: CASSLAYPGSGTGELFF. CDR3 DNA sequence: TGCGCCAGCAGCTTGGCGTATCCCGGGAGTGGCACCGGGGAGCTGTTTTTT. The whole variable domain, remainder taken from reference TRBV5-1 and TRBJ2-2, is KAGVTQTPRYLIKTRGQQVTLSCSPISGHRSVSWYQQTPGQGLQFLFEYFSETQRNKGNFPGRFSGRQFSNSRSEMNVSTLELGDSALYLCASSLAYPGSGTGELFFGEGSRLTVL.

This clonotype was detected ten times or more. This chain links TRBV24-1 with TRBJ2-3; 10 bases fit TRBD2. The CDR3 runs to 16 residues. The V gene end was trimmed by 4 bases and the J gene end by 2 bases; junction bases not matched to a gene: 5. Germline CDR1 and CDR2: KGHDR and SFDVKD. CDR3 DNA sequence: TGTGCCACCAGTGAGGCTAGCGGGAGTGTCACAGATACGCAGTATTTT. Its translation is CATSEASGSVTDTQYF.

The chain carries TRBV7-8 and TRBJ2-3; 7 bases are a match to TRBD2. Germline assignment: CDR1 SGHVS and CDR2 FQNEAQ. This CDR3 region has 15 residues. With V trimmed by 5 bases and J by 2 bases, 7 bases remained unmatched. The CDR3 loop reads CASSRSGTNTDTQYF. CDR3 coding DNA: TGTGCCAGCAGCCGGTCCGGGACTAACACAGATACGCAGTATTTT.

This clonotype has only a few counts. The chain carries TRBV3-1 and TRBJ2-1; TRBD2 agrees at 10 bases. This CDR3 contains 17 residues. Germline CDR1 and CDR2: LGHDT and YNNKEL (reference sequence). V lost 3 bases to trimming and J lost 8 bases; unmatched junction nucleotides: 13. The CDR3 nucleotides are TGTGCCAGCAGCCATTCCCTCCTAGCGGGAGTTGGCGATGAGCAGTTCTTC. Its translation is CASSHSLLAGVGDEQFF.

The gene calls are TRBV3-1 and TRBJ1-4; D is uncertain. The CDR3 runs to 16 residues. Germline lookup yields CDR1 LGHDT and CDR2 YNNKEL (reference sequence). V dropped 3 bases and J dropped 6 bases, with 17 bases sitting between them. The CDR3 nucleotides are TGTGCCAGCAGCCAGCCGCGGGCAGAGGAATATGAAAAACTGTTTTTT. Translation gives CASSQPRAEEYEKLFF.

This clonotype has ten or more counts. This sequence joins TRBV20-1 and TRBJ2-5; 9 bases match TRBD2. This CDR3 region has 14 residues. CDR1 and CDR2 from the germline V gene are DFQATT and SNEGSKA (reference sequence). Germline trimming cut 3 bases from V and 4 bases from J; bases unmatched to any gene: 6. CDR3 region: CSASPSGISETQYF. DNA of the CDR3: TGCAGTGCTAGCCCTAGCGGGATTTCAGAGACCCAGTACTTC.

There are many counts of this clonotype. V usage is TRBV24-1 and J usage is TRBJ2-2; tentative D call: TRBD2 (6 bases). This CDR3 contains 11 residues. Trimming left V 9 bases short and J 6 bases short, with 7 bases between. The germline V gene has CDR1 KGHDR and CDR2 SFDVKD. The chain's CDR3 is CATGGAGELFF. The CDR3 region has the DNA TGTGCCACCGGCGGGGCCGGGGAGCTGTTTTTT.

This clonotype was seen ten or more times. The chain recombines TRBV27 with TRBJ2-3, with 12 bases identical to TRBD2. The CDR3 has 17 residues. Trimming cost V 2 bases and J 1 base; bases outside gene matches: 4. The germline V gene encodes CDR1 MNHEY and CDR2 SMNVEV (reference sequence). The CDR3 here is CASSLLAGGPGTDTQYF. For the CDR3, the DNA is TGTGCCAGCAGTTTACTAGCGGGAGGGCCTGGCACAGATACGCAGTATTTT.

This clonotype showed up just a few times. The genes are TRBV5-1 and TRBJ2-2; D call uncertain. The CDR3 runs 15 residues. Looked up from germline, CDR1 is SGHRS and CDR2 is YFSETQ. Trimming shortened V by 5 bases and J by 4 bases, and 15 bases separated the two germline ends. In DNA form, the CDR3 reads TGCGCCAGCAGTGACCCGCTCGGTAGCACCGGGGAGCTGTTTTTT. Translation: CASSDPLGSTGELFF.

This chain's CDR3 is CASSLVNEQYV. The CDR3 region has the DNA TGTGCCAGCAGCTTAGTTAACGAGCAGTACGTC. The rearrangement uses TRBV11-2 and TRBJ2-7; D not resolved. The CDR3 sequence is 11 residues long. V lost 1 base and J 5 bases, leaving 3 bases between the germline ends. The germline gives CDR1 SGHAT, CDR2 FQNNGV.

The chain combines TRBV14 with TRBJ2-3, with D uncertain. CDR3 length: 14 residues. Trimming removed 2 bases from V and 2 bases from J, with 8 bases in between. From germline, CDR1 is SGHDN and CDR2 FVKESK. The CDR3 region is CASSQWRLTDTQYF. CDR3 in DNA: TGTGCCAGCAGCCAATGGCGACTCACAGATACGCAGTATTTT.

A word on this clonotype: Germline is not matched at one junction end, which may reflect a read error. The V gene is TRBV5-1, the J gene TRBJ1-1; 8 positions agree with TRBD1. This CDR3 is built from 13 residues. Germline CDR1 reads SGHRS; CDR2 reads YFSETQ. The CDR3 loop is CASRQGAQVQGNF. The DNA for the CDR3 is TGCGCCAGCAGGCAGGGGGCGCAAGTTCAGGGCAACTTT. Supplemented by reference TRBV5-1 and TRBJ1-1, the full variable domain reads KAGVTQTPRYLIKTRGQQVTLSCSPISGHRSVSWYQQTPGQGLQFLFEYFSETQRNKGNFPGRFSGRQFSNSRSEMNVSTLELGDSALYLCASRQGAQVQGNFGQGTRLTVV.

This clonotype was observed at least ten times. The chain links TRBV15 to TRBJ1-4; unclear D gene. From germline, CDR1 is LNHNV and CDR2 YYDKDF (reference sequence). The CDR3 runs 12 residues. V was clipped by 0 bases and J by 7 bases, with 3 bases between them. The CDR3 loop is CATSREGEKLFF. DNA for the CDR3: TGTGCCACCAGCAGAGAGGGTGAAAAACTGTTTTTT.

The genes are TRBV7-8 and TRBJ1-5; D remains unclear. Germline V gene data show CDR1 as SGHVS and CDR2 as FQNEAQ. Trimming took 4 bases from V and 7 from J, leaving 11 bases between them. This CDR3 region has 13 residues. CDR3 sequence reads: CASSSPPLQPQHF. The CDR3 DNA reads as TGTGCCAGCAGCTCGCCCCCCTTACAGCCCCAGCATTTT.

The chain employs TRBV11-2 and TRBJ2-3, with D perhaps TRBD1 (5 bases). The germline V gene encodes CDR1 SGHAT and CDR2 FQNNGV. CDR3 length: 18 amino acids. Deletions cut 0 bases from V and 0 bases from J, with 16 bases between. As DNA, the CDR3 is TGTGCCAGCAGCTTAGATCTCCCAGGGTTTTTGAGCACAGATACGCAGTATTTT. Its translation: CASSLDLPGFLSTDTQYF. Full variable domain (rest looked up from reference TRBV11-2 and TRBJ2-3): EAGVAQSPRYKIIEKRQSVAFWCNPISGHATLYWYQQILGQGPKLLIQFQNNGVVDDSQLPKDRFSAERLKGVDSTLKIQPAKLEDSAVYLCASSLDLPGFLSTDTQYFGPGTRLTVL.

This clonotype occurred many times. V and J are TRBV6-5 and TRBJ2-4; 8 positions agree with TRBD2. The CDR3 consists of 16 residues. After removal of 2 bases from V and 1 base from J, the junction contained 4 bases not matched to a gene. Germline V gives CDR1 MNHEY, CDR2 SVGAGI. CDR3 nucleotides: TGTGCCAGCAGTTACGCTAGCGGGCAGGCCAAAAACATTCAGTACTTC. Protein sequence: CASSYASGQAKNIQYF.

The chain recombines TRBV20-1 with TRBJ1-6; D perhaps matches TRBD1 (5 bases). This CDR3 contains 13 residues. Germline V gives CDR1 DFQATT, CDR2 SNEGSKA (reference sequence). The ends were cut back, 6 bases at V and 10 bases at J, with 16 bases in the middle. CDR3 amino acids: CSAWGKRYSPLHF. CDR3 nucleotides: TGCAGTGCCTGGGGGAAGAGGTACTCACCCCTCCACTTT.

The chain has TRBV29-1 and TRBJ2-7; D not certain. This CDR3 contains 12 residues. The ends were cut back, 0 bases at V and 2 bases at J, with 5 bases in the middle. Germline CDR1 reads SQVTM; CDR2 reads ANQGSEA. In DNA, the CDR3 is TGCAGCGTTGAAGACGACACCTACGAGCAGTACTTC. This gives the protein CSVEDDTYEQYF.

This clonotype was observed many times. The chain joins TRBV6-1 to TRBJ2-7; 8 nucleotides agree with TRBD1. The J segment lost 1 base and the V segment lost 5 bases, leaving 10 bases of the junction unmatched. Germline values: CDR1 MNHNS, CDR2 SASEGT. The CDR3 covers 16 residues. CDR3 bases: TGTGCCAGCAGTCGGGACCCGACAGGGGTGTCCTACGAGCAGTACTTC. Translated: CASSRDPTGVSYEQYF.

This clonotype was seen at least ten times. This chain joins TRBV4-1 and TRBJ1-1; 7 bases align to TRBD1. CDR1 MGHRA and CDR2 YSYEKL come from the germline V gene. The CDR3 extends over 14 amino acids. Trimming took 3 bases from V and 2 from J; bases not matched to a gene: 3. The DNA for the CDR3 is TGCGCCAGCAGCCACGGACAGGTCAACACTGAAGCTTTCTTT. Translated: CASSHGQVNTEAFF.

This clonotype has just a few counts. This chain links TRBV24-1 with TRBJ1-5, with a tentative D call TRBD1 (5 bases). The CDR3 is 13 amino acids. Germline-derived CDR1 and CDR2 are KGHDR and SFDVKD. The V gene lost 0 bases and the J gene lost 7 bases, with 6 bases spanning the gap. The CDR3 spells CATSDLQGQPQHF. In DNA form, the CDR3 reads TGTGCCACCAGTGATTTGCAGGGACAGCCCCAGCATTTT.

This clonotype was counted at least ten times. The chain joins TRBV5-6 to TRBJ2-7, with D perhaps matching TRBD1 (6 bases). Trimming stripped 7 bases from V and 5 bases from J, with 16 bases between. This CDR3 is 13 amino acids long. Germline V gene data show CDR1 as SGHDT and CDR2 as YYEEEE. CDR3 sequence reads: CASSNDRTHEQYF. Written as DNA, the CDR3 is TGTGCCAGCTCAAACGACAGGACCCACGAGCAGTACTTC.

The sample holds many counts of this clonotype. This chain joins TRBV6-1 and TRBJ2-7; 8 positions match TRBD1. Trimming cost V 4 bases and J 4 bases; bases outside gene matches: 12. The CDR3 has 16 amino acids. Per germline, CDR1 MNHNS and CDR2 SASEGT. CDR3 loop: CASSAQGAARRYEQYF. Here the CDR3 DNA reads TGTGCCAGCAGTGCCCAGGGGGCGGCACGAAGGTACGAGCAGTACTTC.

This clonotype was observed at least ten times. The rearrangement links TRBV12-3 or TRBV12-4 to TRBJ2-1; 8 bases are shared with TRBD1. Trimming took 6 bases from V and 5 from J; bases not matched to a gene: 9. CDR3 length: 15 residues. The CDR3 region is CASRGSGQENNEQFF. CDR3 DNA sequence: TGTGCCAGCAGGGGTTCGGGACAGGAGAACAATGAGCAGTTCTTC.

This clonotype was recorded many times. The genes are TRBV7-2 and TRBJ2-3, with 11 nucleotides matching TRBD2. CDR1 and CDR2 (germline): SGHTA, FQGNSA. With 5 bases clipped from V and 4 bases from J, the junction kept 11 bases outside the gene matches. The CDR3 runs 17 residues. CDR3 sequence reads: CASSGGGLAGGSDTQYF. CDR3 nucleotide sequence: TGTGCCAGCAGCGGAGGAGGTCTAGCGGGAGGTTCAGATACGCAGTATTTT.